This is a list of T cell receptor beta chains from one sample in a study of vaccination and CD4 T cells after COVID-19. TCRdb itself ran the PCR reads through MiXCR, one entry per CDR3 protein. Here the sample spans approximately 4,000 distinct CDR3 sequences, approximately 76% being singletons. These receptors' targets are unknown. The specimen sequenced was CD4+ T cells from blood, cultured in vitro. These receptors were obtained from a human donor in good health. CDR3s include the opening cysteine and the closing phenylalanine or tryptophan. A D gene is named only where the DNA matches it firmly. Size tells how often a clone was seen (once, few, many) or the class of an expanded clone, and some rows leave it out.

.,13,TRBJ2-7,few,TRBV15,TGTGCCACCAGCAGAGGGCAGCTCTACGAGCAGTACTTC,CATSRGQLYEQYF
.,17,TRBJ2-2,.,TRBV6-1,TGTGCCAGCACCCTTCCGTTCTCGGGGGAGTGGTCCGGGGAGCTGTTTTTT,CASTLPFSGEWSGELFF
.,14,TRBJ1-5,.,TRBV4-1,TGCGCCAGCAGCCCCTCGTGGAGCAATCAGCCCCAGCATTTT,CASSPSWSNQPQHF
.,14,TRBJ1-1,.,TRBV10-3,TGTGCCATCAGTGTATCGGGGGGCGACACTGAAGCTTTCTTT,CAISVSGGDTEAFF
.,14,TRBJ2-7,.,TRBV14,TGTGCCAGCAGCCAATCCGACAGTAAGGGGGGATCTTACTTC,CASSQSDSKGGSYF
TRBD2,18,TRBJ2-1,medium-sized,TRBV4-1,TGCGCCAGCAGCCAACCTATTCGTAGCGGGAGTCGGAGGAATGAGCAGTTCTTC,CASSQPIRSGSRRNEQFF
.,13,TRBJ2-3,.,TRBV20-1,TGCAGTGCGCGAGGGGGGAGCACAGATACGCAGTATTTT,CSARGGSTDTQYF
.,11,TRBJ2-7,.,TRBV7-8,TGTGCCAGCAGCTTTGGGCGCGAGCAGTACTTC,CASSFGREQYF
.,15,TRBJ1-2,.,TRBV6-1,TGTGCCAGCAGCCCTCCAGGGTTATCCGGGTATGGCTACACCTTC,CASSPPGLSGYGYTF
TRBD1,15,TRBJ2-7,.,TRBV7-6,TGTGCCAGCAGCTCATACCGGACAGGGAACGGCGAGCAGTACTTC,CASSSYRTGNGEQYF
.,15,TRBJ1-2,.,TRBV7-2,TGTGCCAGCAGCCTAGAGACAGCTACTAACTATGGCTACACCTTC,CASSLETATNYGYTF
TRBD1,16,TRBJ1-5,.,TRBV6-1,TGTGCCAGCAGTCTCGGGGGACAGTATAGCAATCAGCCCCAGCATTTT,CASSLGGQYSNQPQHF
.,13,TRBJ1-5,few,TRBV20-1,TGCAGTGCTAGAGATGGGGTTAGGCAGCCCCAGCATTTT,CSARDGVRQPQHF
.,18,TRBJ2-7,.,TRBV6-5,TGTGCCAGCAGTTACTCGTCAGGCGGGCAGGATCTCCGATACGAGCAGTACTTC,CASSYSSGGQDLRYEQYF
.,14,TRBJ1-6,few,TRBV20-1,TGCAGTGCTATGGCACCCTTCTATAATTCACCCCTCCACTTT,CSAMAPFYNSPLHF
TRBD2,15,TRBJ2-5,once,TRBV27,TGTGCCAGCAGTTTTACCCGGACTAGCGGTGAGACCCAGTACTTC,CASSFTRTSGETQYF
TRBD1,14,TRBJ2-7,.,TRBV6-2/TRBV6-3,TGTGCCAGCACCATACGGGACAGACTCCACGAGCAGTACTTC,CASTIRDRLHEQYF
.,15,TRBJ2-7,.,TRBV19,TGTGCCAGTAGTCCTCAACCACAAGCGGCCTACGAGCAGTACTTC,CASSPQPQAAYEQYF
.,15,TRBJ1-2,few,TRBV4-3,TGCGCCAGCAGCCAAGACGGCGTCAGGGGTGGAGGCTACACCTTC,CASSQDGVRGGGYTF
.,15,TRBJ1-4,.,TRBV19,TGTGCCAGTAGTATGGGGCTAGGGACTAATGAAAAACTGTTTTTT,CASSMGLGTNEKLFF
TRBD1,16,TRBJ1-5,few,TRBV7-6,TGTGCCAGCAGCTCCTGGGACAGGGCCAGCAATCAGCCCCAGCATTTT,CASSSWDRASNQPQHF
.,11,TRBJ2-5,.,TRBV6-1,TGTGCCAGCAGCCGGGCGGAGACCCAGTACTTC,CASSRAETQYF
TRBD2,19,TRBJ2-6,.,TRBV6-5,TGTGCCAGCAGTTCTCTTAGCGGGGGGGCTTCGCCTGGGGCCAACGTCCTGACTTTC,CASSSLSGGASPGANVLTF
TRBD2,16,TRBJ2-3,few,TRBV7-6,TGTGCCAGCAGCTTAACCCAGCGGGAGGGCCGGGATACGCAGTATTTT,CASSLTQREGRDTQYF
TRBD1,14,TRBJ1-1,.,TRBV28,TGTGCCAGCGCGAAGGGGGCCCTGAACACTGAAGCTTTCTTT,CASAKGALNTEAFF